Shown below are 17 T cell receptor beta chains from a single sample sequenced in a study of PD-1 blockade in classical Hodgkin lymphoma (dated by TCRdb to the early 2020s). This specimen's time point label, per the study, means: cycle 2 day 1 (C2D1) of nivolumab. Every trial patient had relapsed following autologous stem cell transplantation, and prior brentuximab vedotin exposure was what differed among cohorts A, B and C. The library relied on the immunoSEQ multiplex PCR assay. TCRdb provides this immuneACCESS table in a form limited to in-frame rearrangements. Some clones are lacking; in checked studies, under half of them reflect an unresolved V gene, and why the rest are absent is not known. In all, the sample holds around 100,000 clones, and roughly 90% of those were seen once. Of the sample, under 7.5% is held by the ten largest clones. The sample here was peripheral blood mononuclear cells (PBMCs), taken before the second cycle of nivolumab. Receptors originate from a human donor with classical Hodgkin lymphoma.

This rearrangement joins TRBV6-4 to TRBJ1-1; D perhaps matches TRBD1 (6 bases). The V end lost 2 bases, the J end lost 4 bases, and 8 bases lay between the germline ends. CDR1 is MRHNA, CDR2 SNTAGT, per germline. This CDR3 has 13 residues. In DNA form, the CDR3 reads TGTGCCAGCAGTGACACGGGGGCCACTGAAGCTTTCTTT. It specifies CASSDTGATEAFF.

The chain employs TRBV18 and TRBJ2-3, with a tentative D call TRBD1 (6 bases). This CDR3 is built from 14 residues. The germline V gene has CDR1 KGHSH and CDR2 LQKENI. Between the trimmed V and J ends, which lost 4 bases and 2 bases, there was a span of 10 bases. CDR3 region: CASSLRQDTDTQYF. CDR3 in DNA: TGTGCCAGCTCACTTAGACAGGACACAGATACGCAGTATTTT.

Here the CDR3 reads CASSLDRTNEQFF. The DNA for the CDR3 is TGTGCCAGCAGCTTAGACAGGACCAATGAGCAGTTCTTC. The chain employs TRBV7-2 and TRBJ2-1; a weak D match, TRBD1 (5 bases). Germline-derived CDR1 and CDR2 are SGHTA and FQGNSA. The V end lost 1 base, the J end lost 6 bases, and 7 bases lay between the germline ends. The CDR3 spans 13 residues.

This chain joins TRBV28 and TRBJ2-7; 12 bases match TRBD2. The CDR3 spans 16 residues. V was clipped by 5 bases and J by 0 bases; unmatched bases: 5. Per germline, CDR1 MDHEN and CDR2 SYDVKM. As DNA, the CDR3 is TGTGCCAGCAGTACACTAGCGGGGGGACTCTCCTACGAGCAGTACTTC. Translating gives CASSTLAGGLSYEQYF.

The chain employs TRBV7-2 and TRBJ2-3; 10 bases are shared with TRBD2. The CDR3 contains 16 residues. J lost 2 bases, V lost 5 bases, and 7 bases had no gene match. The germline V gene encodes CDR1 SGHTA and CDR2 FQGNSA. CDR3 DNA sequence: TGTGCCAGCAGCGTACGACTAGCGGGCCTCACAGATACGCAGTATTTT. Translation: CASSVRLAGLTDTQYF.

V gene TRBV6-5 combines with J gene TRBJ1-3; D remains unclear. The CDR3 extends over 14 amino acids. V was trimmed by 8 bases and J by 2 bases, leaving 13 bases between them. Germline values: CDR1 MNHEY, CDR2 SVGAGI. The CDR3 is CASGFYGPGNTIYF. CDR3 in DNA: TGTGCCAGCGGTTTTTACGGGCCTGGAAACACCATATATTTT.

The CDR3 coding sequence is TGTGCCAGCAGCTTCCCCGGGGCCACCACCGGGGAGCTGTTTTTT. Its translation is CASSFPGATTGELFF. V usage is TRBV7-9 and J usage is TRBJ2-2, with D perhaps being TRBD1 or TRBD2 (5 bases each). Germline values: CDR1 SEHNR, CDR2 FQNEAQ (reference sequence). The CDR3 has 15 amino acids. V was cut by 3 bases and J by 4 bases, with 12 bases left in between.

J is TRBJ1-4 and V is TRBV29-1; 7 nucleotides agree with TRBD1. Trimming removed 6 bases from V and 5 bases from J; junction bases left unmatched: 9. Germline V gene lookup returns CDR1 SQVTM and CDR2 ANQGSEA. The CDR3 loop spans 14 amino acids. CDR3 sequence (DNA): TGCAGCGTCCAACCAGGGGGTTCAAATGAAAAACTGTTTTTT. This gives the protein CSVQPGGSNEKLFF.

This clone appeared once. The chain carries TRBV7-8 and TRBJ2-7; 8 bases match TRBD2. V shed 7 bases, J shed 7 bases, and the junction held 21 bases outside the gene matches. Germline V gene sequence: CDR1 SGHVS, CDR2 FQNEAQ. This CDR3 is built from 17 residues. The CDR3 coding sequence is TGTGCCAGCATCCAAAGGATGTTGTCGGGGGGGCTTGGGGAGCAGTACTTC. Translating gives CASIQRMLSGGLGEQYF.

The genes are TRBV5-8 and TRBJ1-5; no definite D call. Germline CDR1 reads SGHTS; CDR2 reads YDEGEE. The germline V and J ends were trimmed by 0 bases and 1 base, with 8 bases remaining between them. The CDR3 is made up of 15 amino acids. In DNA, the CDR3 is TGTGCCAGCAGCTTGGTTGGGTTAAGCAATCAGCCCCAGCATTTT. It translates to CASSLVGLSNQPQHF.

This clone was counted a single time. The chain joins TRBV25-1 to TRBJ2-5, with TRBD1 identical over 8 bases. Germline lookup yields CDR1 MGHDK and CDR2 SYGVNS. Trimming cost V 4 bases and J 2 bases; bases outside gene matches: 6. This CDR3 is built from 15 residues. CDR3 DNA: TGTGCCAGCAGTGGATGGGGGACAGGACAAGAGACCCAGTACTTC. Protein sequence: CASSGWGTGQETQYF.

The rearrangement uses TRBV5-1 and TRBJ1-1; D ambiguous. This CDR3 spans 16 amino acids. V lost 2 bases and J 0 bases, leaving 14 bases between the germline ends. Germline lookup yields CDR1 SGHRS and CDR2 YFSETQ. DNA for the CDR3: TGCGCCAGCAGCTTCGTCAGAGGTTCCTTGAACACTGAAGCTTTCTTT. Translation gives CASSFVRGSLNTEAFF.

The chain combines TRBV12-5 with TRBJ1-5; the D is unclear. Germline CDR1 reads LGHNT; CDR2 reads FRNRAP. This CDR3 comprises 16 residues. Trimming took 4 bases from V and 0 from J, leaving 13 bases between them. The CDR3 region has the DNA TGTGCTAGTGGTTCCCCCCTCGACGTTAGCAATCAGCCCCAGCATTTT. It codes for CASGSPLDVSNQPQHF.

This clone has just one count. This chain connects TRBV11-2 to TRBJ1-6; D possibly corresponds to TRBD1 (5 bases). Germline V gene lookup returns CDR1 SGHAT and CDR2 FQNNGV. Deletions cut 5 bases from V and 8 bases from J, with 16 bases between. The CDR3 is made up of 15 amino acids. The CDR3 DNA reads as TGTGCCAGCAGCCCGTGGGGGGTATTGGATTCACCCCTCCACTTT. The encoded protein is CASSPWGVLDSPLHF.

Judged by abundance, this clone is medium-sized. The V gene is TRBV6-6, the J gene TRBJ1-2; no reliable D call. Germline V gives CDR1 MNHNY, CDR2 SVGAGI (reference sequence). With 5 bases removed from V and 5 bases from J, the gap between germline ends came to 18 bases. The CDR3 totals 15 residues. The chain's CDR3 is CASSDTGRAIYGYTF. As DNA, the CDR3 is TGTGCCAGCAGTGACACCGGACGGGCGATATATGGCTACACCTTC.

This clone was recorded a few times. The chain is built from TRBV11-2 and TRBJ1-1; D gene unclear. In germline, CDR1 is SGHAT, CDR2 FQNNGV. There are 13 residues in the CDR3. V was shortened by 0 bases and J by 8 bases, with 10 bases between the two germline ends. CDR3 in amino acids: CASSLDPGREAFF. The CDR3 DNA reads TGTGCCAGCAGCTTAGATCCGGGGAGAGAAGCTTTCTTT.

This chain joins TRBV7-7 and TRBJ2-5; D remains ambiguous. V dropped 7 bases and J dropped 7 bases, with 16 bases sitting between them. Germline-derived CDR1 and CDR2 are SSHAT and FNYEAQ (reference sequence). CDR3 length: 13 residues. CDR3 sequence (DNA): TGTGCCAGCACCCTTGCACTTCGAGGGACCCAGTACTTC. This gives the protein CASTLALRGTQYF.